This T cell receptor beta chain emerged from a study of control samples from healthy donors and cancer patients. Only in-frame clones appear in the TCRdb table, and some are missing; sequencing was by immunoSEQ multiplex PCR. The sample contains about 150,000 clones, around nine tenths of which appear only once. CDR1 and CDR2 (germline): LGHDT, YNNKEL (reference sequence). The CDR3 length is 17 residues. V was shortened by 1 base and J by 3 bases, with 17 bases between the two germline ends. Sequencing was performed on blood. The TCR originated in a man in his late teens or twenties in good health. The chain recombines TRBV3-1 (or the pseudogene TRBV3-2) with TRBJ2-3; tentative D call: TRBD2 (7 bases). The CDR3 bases are TGTGCCAGCAGCCAAGTTGGGGGGGGGCTGGGTACAGATACGCAGTATTTT. This translates into CASSQVGGGLGTDTQYF.